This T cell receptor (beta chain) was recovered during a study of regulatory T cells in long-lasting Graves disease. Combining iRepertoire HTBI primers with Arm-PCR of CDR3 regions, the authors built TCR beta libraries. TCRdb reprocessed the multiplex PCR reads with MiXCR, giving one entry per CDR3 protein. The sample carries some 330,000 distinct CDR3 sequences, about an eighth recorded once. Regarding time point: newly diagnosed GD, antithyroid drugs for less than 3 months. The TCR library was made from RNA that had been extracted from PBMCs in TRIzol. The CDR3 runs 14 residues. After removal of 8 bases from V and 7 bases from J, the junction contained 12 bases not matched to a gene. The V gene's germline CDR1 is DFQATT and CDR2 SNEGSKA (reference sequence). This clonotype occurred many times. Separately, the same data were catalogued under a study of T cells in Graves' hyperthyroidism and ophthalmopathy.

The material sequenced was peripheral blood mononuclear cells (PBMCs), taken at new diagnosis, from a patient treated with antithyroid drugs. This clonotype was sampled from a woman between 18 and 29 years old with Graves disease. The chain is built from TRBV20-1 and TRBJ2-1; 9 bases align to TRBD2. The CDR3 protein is CSTTLAGAFNEQFF. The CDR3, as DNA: TGCAGTACCACCTTAGCGGGAGCATTTAATGAGCAGTTCTTC.